A single sample is the source of the 18 T cell receptor beta chains below, sequenced in a study of cytomegalovirus exposure and HLA in healthy donors. TCRdb's copy holds only in-frame clones and misses some; the assay was immunoSEQ multiplex PCR. The sample gives about 78,000 clones, 95% to 97% of which show up once; 1.6% is in the top ten. Sequenced sample: PBMCs. The receptors come from a man aged 18 to 29 in good health and CMV-seropositive.

The V and J genes are TRBV27 and TRBJ2-7; D possibly corresponds to TRBD2 (6 bases). V was cut by 4 bases and J by 5 bases, with 15 bases left in between. The germline gives CDR1 MNHEY, CDR2 SMNVEV (reference sequence). The CDR3 totals 14 residues. The CDR3: CASSSRRTKDEQYF. The CDR3 DNA reads as TGTGCCAGCAGTTCACGGCGGACTAAAGACGAGCAGTACTTC.

This clone showed up just once. V usage is TRBV5-3 and J usage is TRBJ2-7; 8 bases agree with TRBD2. TRBV5-3 is noted as an ORF with a role that remains uncertain. The V and J ends lost 3 bases and 0 bases, in that order; junction bases with no gene match: 17. The CDR3 spans 19 residues. The CDR3 region is CARSSRVQFTSGLSYEQYF. CDR3 nucleotides: TGTGCCAGAAGCTCCCGCGTTCAATTTACTAGCGGACTCTCCTACGAGCAGTACTTC.

The chain combines TRBV15 with TRBJ2-1; possibly TRBD1 for D (6 bases). The CDR3 is 16 amino acids. In germline, CDR1 is LNHNV, CDR2 YYDKDF (reference sequence). V shed 3 bases and J shed 3 bases, with 15 bases lying between them. The CDR3 DNA reads as TGTGCCACCAGCAGTATCCTACAGGGCGACTACAATGAGCAGTTCTTC. This gives the protein CATSSILQGDYNEQFF.

The chain carries TRBV18 and TRBJ2-7; 11 bases are a match to TRBD1. With 5 bases clipped from V and 2 bases from J, the junction kept 8 bases outside the gene matches. The CDR3 has 16 amino acids. The V gene's germline CDR1 is KGHSH and CDR2 LQKENI. The CDR3, as DNA: TGTGCCAGCTCAGGTCTGGGACAGGGGGGCGCCTACGAGCAGTACTTC. Its protein is CASSGLGQGGAYEQYF.

The V and J genes are TRBV6-1 and TRBJ2-7; D possibly corresponds to TRBD2 (6 bases). Trimming left V 4 bases short and J 2 bases short, with 9 bases between. Germline V CDR1 and CDR2: MNHNS, SASEGT. The CDR3 is made up of 13 amino acids. In nucleotides, the CDR3 is TGTGCCAGCAGTGCGGGACTGACCTACGAGCAGTACTTC. Amino acids: CASSAGLTYEQYF.

The rearrangement links TRBV15 to TRBJ1-2; D not certain. Germline V gene lookup returns CDR1 LNHNV and CDR2 YYDKDF (reference sequence). The V gene lost 5 bases and the J gene lost 3 bases, with 13 bases spanning the gap. CDR3 length: 14 residues. This chain's CDR3 is CATSVRAGDYGYTF. CDR3 DNA: TGTGCCACCAGCGTCCGGGCCGGGGACTATGGCTACACCTTC.

The chain joins TRBV5-4 to TRBJ2-5; the match to TRBD2 covers 16 bases. From germline, CDR1 is SGHNT and CDR2 YYREEE (reference sequence). This CDR3 region has 16 residues. The trim removed 4 bases at V and 5 bases at J, leaving 5 bases unmatched. Here the CDR3 DNA reads TGTGCCAGCAGCGCGGGACTAGCGGGAGGGCCGGAGACCCAGTACTTC. Translation gives CASSAGLAGGPETQYF.

This rearrangement joins TRBV5-1 to TRBJ2-2, with unresolved D. V lost 0 bases, J lost 1 base, and 10 bases lay in between. The CDR3 runs 16 residues. Germline V lookup: CDR1 SGHRS, CDR2 YFSETQ. CDR3 sequence reads: CASSLVVAQNTGELFF. The DNA for the CDR3 is TGCGCCAGCAGCTTGGTGGTAGCTCAGAACACCGGGGAGCTGTTTTTT.

The J gene is TRBJ1-3, the V gene TRBV29-1; D is unresolved. The CDR3 is made up of 13 amino acids. V was clipped by 3 bases and J by 0 bases, with 6 bases between them. Germline loops: CDR1 SQVTM, CDR2 ANQGSEA. The DNA for the CDR3 is TGCAGCGTTGACCCGGGCTCTGGAAACACCATATATTTT. Its translation is CSVDPGSGNTIYF.

The rearrangement uses TRBV5-4 and TRBJ1-1, with a possible D match to TRBD1 (5 bases). This CDR3 contains 18 residues. Per the germline V gene, CDR1 is SGHNT and CDR2 is YYREEE (reference sequence). V gave up 4 bases and J gave up 0 bases, with 22 bases separating them. The CDR3 DNA reads TGTGCCAGCAGCCACACGGGGGAACGGACGTTCATGAACACTGAAGCTTTCTTT. It specifies CASSHTGERTFMNTEAFF.

The genes are TRBV15 and TRBJ1-1, with D tentatively TRBD1 (6 bases). Germline V gene data show CDR1 as LNHNV and CDR2 as YYDKDF (reference sequence). With 1 base removed from V and 3 bases from J, the gap between germline ends came to 12 bases. The CDR3 runs to 15 residues. CDR3 sequence: CATSRATGRDTEAFF. CDR3 DNA: TGTGCCACCAGCAGAGCGACAGGTAGGGACACTGAAGCTTTCTTT.

In DNA, the CDR3 is TGTGCCAGCAGCGTACAAACTAGCGGTTACAATGAGCAGTTCTTC. Its translation: CASSVQTSGYNEQFF. The V gene is TRBV9, the J gene TRBJ2-1, with 8 bases aligning to TRBD2. Germline V gene data show CDR1 as SGDLS and CDR2 as YYNGEE. CDR3 length equals 15 residues. Trimming at V came to 1 base and at J to 4 bases, leaving 4 bases not matched to a gene.

This clone appeared a few times. V and J are TRBV5-1 and TRBJ2-1; 7 bases are a match to TRBD1. There are 16 residues in the CDR3. CDR1 is SGHRS and CDR2 is YFSETQ in the germline V gene. Losses at the gene ends were 4 bases for V and 4 bases for J; bases not matched to a gene: 11. In DNA, the CDR3 is TGCGCCAGCAGCGGCCTAGGACAGGCGTCGTACAATGAGCAGTTCTTC. Protein product: CASSGLGQASYNEQFF.

The sample holds one count of this clone. V is TRBV25-1 and J is TRBJ1-2; D might be TRBD1 (5 bases). Germline V gene data show CDR1 as MGHDK and CDR2 as SYGVNS. This CDR3 is 12 amino acids long. V lost 8 bases, J lost 8 bases, and 15 bases lay in between. The CDR3 region is CASGLWGGGYTF. CDR3 sequence (DNA): TGTGCCAGCGGACTTTGGGGGGGAGGCTACACCTTC.

The gene calls are TRBV14 and TRBJ1-1; tentatively, D is TRBD1 (6 bases). Germline CDR1 reads SGHDN; CDR2 reads FVKESK. The CDR3 is 15 residues long. Deletions cut 0 bases from V and 3 bases from J, with 11 bases between. CDR3 nucleotide sequence: TGTGCCAGCAGCCAAGATCTAGGGGGGGACACTGAAGCTTTCTTT. It codes for CASSQDLGGDTEAFF. Full variable domain (missing parts from reference TRBV14 and TRBJ1-1): EAGVTQFPSHSVIEKGQTVTLRCDPISGHDNLYWYRRVMGKEIKFLLHFVKESKQDESGMPNNRFLAERTGGTYSTLKVQPAELEDSGVYFCASSQDLGGDTEAFFGQGTRLTVV.

The chain carries TRBV30 and TRBJ2-7; 9 bases line up with TRBD1. Germline V lookup: CDR1 GTSNPN, CDR2 SVGIG (reference sequence). The CDR3 has 16 residues. V was clipped by 2 bases and J by 4 bases; unmatched bases: 12. The DNA of the CDR3 is TGTGCCTGGAGTTTGACAGGGGACAGGGTACTTTACGAGCAGTACTTC. The encoded protein is CAWSLTGDRVLYEQYF.

This sequence joins TRBV28 and TRBJ1-1; 8 bases fit TRBD1. The V gene's germline CDR1 is MDHEN and CDR2 SYDVKM. The J segment lost 6 bases and the V segment lost 5 bases, leaving 5 bases of the junction unmatched. The CDR3 runs to 13 residues. The CDR3 DNA follows: TGTGCCAGCAGTCCACGGACAGGGTCTGAAGCTTTCTTT. This gives the protein CASSPRTGSEAFF. The entire variable domain, with the rest obtained from reference TRBV28 and TRBJ1-1, is as follows: DVKVTQSSRYLVKRTGEKVFLECVQDMDHENMFWYRQDPGLGLRLIYFSYDVKMKEKGDIPEGYSVSREKKERFSLILESASTNQTSMYLCASSPRTGSEAFFGQGTRLTVV.

This clone appeared once. The rearrangement joins TRBV5-4 to TRBJ2-2, with D maybe TRBD1 (5 bases). This CDR3 spans 15 amino acids. The ends were cut back, 4 bases at V and 3 bases at J, with 13 bases in the middle. Per germline, CDR1 SGHNT and CDR2 YYREEE (reference sequence). The CDR3 is CASSQAGLDTGELFF. In nucleotides, the CDR3 is TGTGCCAGCAGCCAAGCAGGGTTGGACACCGGGGAGCTGTTTTTT.